This T cell receptor beta chain stems from a study of T cells in Graves' hyperthyroidism and ophthalmopathy. The V and J ends lost 1 base and 1 base respectively, with 8 bases between them. Germline CDR1 is SGHRS and CDR2 is YFSETQ. This CDR3 contains 14 residues. This clonotype showed up just a few times. The TCR beta CDR3 regions underwent amplification using RNA transcripts as the source. A set of HTBI primers served as the primers for a first-round RT-PCR of the TCR CDR3. TCRdb fed the multiplex PCR reads into MiXCR, producing one record per CDR3 protein. Of about 610,000 distinct CDR3 sequences in the sample, approximately 15% are singletons; the top ten hold 2.5% to 4%.

The receptor was isolated from a woman aged 40-49 years with Graves' ophthalmopathy. The sample consisted of blood. The J gene is TRBJ1-1, the V gene TRBV5-1; D gene uncertain. The CDR3 sequence is CASSLWSSNTEAFF. CDR3 coding DNA: TGCGCCAGCAGCTTGTGGTCGTCGAACACTGAAGCTTTCTTT.